The clone carrying this T cell receptor beta chain was counted a few times. Antigen: not known. This sample is part of a study of blood T cells in healthy people across ages. Whole-study findings and limits: A greater number of naive CD4+ cells and higher diversity distinguished long-lived donors from aged donors. A roughly linear age-dependent decrease characterized TCR beta diversity per million T cells.

A sample-barcoded 5' primer and a J-beta primer mix were used in a second PCR of roughly 7 to 11 cycles. Every cDNA molecule carried a tag from a template-switch adaptor bearing 12 random nucleotides. No fewer than 3 million CDR3-containing paired-end reads came from each sample. Using its own MiXCR run on the 5' RACE reads, TCRdb lists one record per CDR3 protein. The repertoire consists of roughly 900,000 distinct CDR3 sequences, with 25% to 30% occurring once and the leading ten covering around 15%. Losses at the gene ends were 0 bases for V and 6 bases for J; bases not matched to a gene: 8. This CDR3 has 16 amino acids. Germline loops: CDR1 SGDLS, CDR2 YYNGEE.

This sequence joins TRBV9 and TRBJ2-1, with 8 bases lining up with TRBD2. The TCR comes from a woman older than 75 in good health. The sequenced sample was blood. CDR3 loop: CASSVVGLGVGNEQFF. CDR3 sequence (DNA): TGTGCCAGCAGCGTAGTGGGACTAGGGGTAGGCAATGAGCAGTTCTTC. The full variable domain, completed using reference TRBV9 and TRBJ2-1, is DSGVTQTPKHLITATGQRVTLRCSPRSGDLSVYWYQQSLDQGLQFLIQYYNGEERAKGNILERFSAQQFPDLHSELNLSSLELGDSALYFCASSVVGLGVGNEQFFGPGTRLTVL.